This TCR beta chain was identified during a study of blood T cell repertoires in COVID-19. V lost 2 bases and J 5 bases, leaving 13 bases between the germline ends. In germline, CDR1 is SGHRS, CDR2 YFSETQ. The CDR3 totals 14 residues. The table came from immunoSEQ multiplex PCR; TCRdb's copy has only in-frame clones and leaves some out. The sample contains roughly 250,000 clones, approximately 79% of which appear only once. The V and J genes are TRBV5-1 and TRBJ2-5, with D perhaps matching TRBD1 (6 bases). The TCR sequence derives from a woman between 35 and 50 years old with active or convalescent COVID-19. Material for sequencing was peripheral blood. CDR3 loop: CASSLQDDRETQYF. Here the CDR3 DNA reads TGCGCCAGCAGCTTACAGGACGACAGGGAGACCCAGTACTTC.